The 21 T cell receptor beta chains in this list originate from one sample, sequenced in a study of a mutant IDH1 vaccine in newly diagnosed glioma. The time point is: week 35, safety follow-up. Each dose delivered 300 ug of mutant IDH1 20-mer peptide subcutaneously with imiquimod. Which antigens these TCRs recognize remains unknown. Measured with immunoSEQ multiplex PCR; TCRdb has only the in-frame clones, and not every one. The data show some 71,000 clones, more than 75% seen once. Sequenced here: PBMCs, sampled from a glioma patient whose treatment included an IDH1 peptide vaccine. These TCRs come from a man younger than 40 with glioma.

This clone was picked up a small number of times. CDR3 sequence: CASSYEGTGELFF. CDR3 sequence (DNA): TGTGCCAGCAGTTACGAGGGCACCGGGGAGCTGTTTTTT. The chain combines TRBV6-5 with TRBJ2-2; possibly TRBD2 for D (5 bases). The CDR3 covers 13 residues. Germline V lookup: CDR1 MNHEY, CDR2 SVGAGI. V lost 2 bases to trimming and J lost 4 bases, with 5 bases between them.

The chain is built from TRBV7-2 and TRBJ2-7, with 9 bases lining up with TRBD1. V gave up 1 base and J gave up 5 bases; unmatched junction bases: 6. The V gene's germline CDR1 is SGHTA and CDR2 FQGNSA. There are 15 residues in the CDR3. The CDR3 is CASSLGFHRGHEQYF. In DNA form, the CDR3 reads TGTGCCAGCAGCTTAGGATTTCACAGGGGGCACGAGCAGTACTTC. Together with reference TRBV7-2 and TRBJ2-7, the CDR3 gives the full variable domain: GAGVSQSPSNKVTEKGKDVELRCDPISGHTALYWYRQSLGQGLEFLIYFQGNSAPDKSGLPSDRFSAERTGGSVSTLTIQRTQQEDSAVYLCASSLGFHRGHEQYFGPGTRLTVT.

The genes are TRBV7-2 and TRBJ2-2; D call uncertain. This CDR3 spans 15 amino acids. CDR1 SGHTA and CDR2 FQGNSA come from the germline V gene. V dropped 2 bases and J dropped 0 bases, with 7 bases sitting between them. In DNA form, the CDR3 reads TGTGCCAGCAGCTTATCCGGCGCGAACACCGGGGAGCTGTTTTTT. This codes for CASSLSGANTGELFF. The entire variable domain, with the rest obtained from reference TRBV7-2 and TRBJ2-2, is as follows: GAGVSQSPSNKVTEKGKDVELRCDPISGHTALYWYRQSLGQGLEFLIYFQGNSAPDKSGLPSDRFSAERTGGSVSTLTIQRTQQEDSAVYLCASSLSGANTGELFFGEGSRLTVL.

This clone turned up a few times. J is TRBJ1-1 and V is TRBV11-1, with D perhaps matching TRBD1 (6 bases). V lost 2 bases and J 2 bases, leaving 12 bases between the germline ends. The CDR3 sequence is 15 residues long. Germline CDR1 SGHAT, CDR2 FQDESV (reference sequence). CDR3 loop: CASSLLTGSNTEAFF. The CDR3, as DNA: TGTGCCAGCAGCTTACTTACAGGGTCAAACACTGAAGCTTTCTTT.

The V and J genes are TRBV28 and TRBJ2-3; unclear D gene. The germline CDR1 and CDR2 sequences are MDHEN and SYDVKM. The ends were cut back, 6 bases at V and 8 bases at J, with 15 bases in the middle. The CDR3 runs to 13 residues. The CDR3 here is CASSYSRTGTQYF. The CDR3 region has the DNA TGTGCCAGCAGCTATTCCCGGACCGGTACGCAGTATTTT.

Written as DNA, the CDR3 is TGTGCCAGCTCACTAGACCCCGTGGCCACTGAAGCTTTCTTT. The encoded protein is CASSLDPVATEAFF. The chain links TRBV18 to TRBJ1-1; the D is unclear. V was trimmed by 4 bases and J by 4 bases, leaving 13 bases between them. The CDR3 covers 14 residues. Germline CDR1 is KGHSH and CDR2 is LQKENI.

The chain employs TRBV7-2 and TRBJ2-1; tentative D call: TRBD2 (6 bases). CDR1 and CDR2 (germline): SGHTA, FQGNSA. The CDR3 contains 15 residues. V dropped 3 bases and J dropped 6 bases, with 15 bases sitting between them. The CDR3 reads CASSLAGGPANEQFF. Written as DNA, the CDR3 is TGTGCCAGCAGCTTGGCCGGGGGACCCGCCAATGAGCAGTTCTTC. Variable domain in full (rest from reference TRBV7-2 and TRBJ2-1): GAGVSQSPSNKVTEKGKDVELRCDPISGHTALYWYRQSLGQGLEFLIYFQGNSAPDKSGLPSDRFSAERTGGSVSTLTIQRTQQEDSAVYLCASSLAGGPANEQFFGPGTRLTVL.

This clone was observed a few times. The chain employs TRBV5-1 and TRBJ1-1; D unresolved. The V gene lost 1 base and the J gene lost 1 base, with 5 bases spanning the gap. Germline CDR1 and CDR2: SGHRS and YFSETQ. The CDR3 length is 13 residues. CDR3 DNA: TGCGCCAGCAGCTTGTGGGAGAACACTGAAGCTTTCTTT. As protein: CASSLWENTEAFF.

The chain links TRBV9 to TRBJ2-3; 13 nucleotides agree with TRBD2. This CDR3 has 18 amino acids. Germline values: CDR1 SGDLS, CDR2 YYNGEE. Germline trimming cut 3 bases from V and 4 bases from J; bases unmatched to any gene: 11. The CDR3: CASSDLVGTSGNPDTQYF. The CDR3 nucleotides read TGTGCCAGCAGCGACCTGGTTGGGACTAGCGGGAACCCAGATACGCAGTATTTT. Using reference TRBV9 and TRBJ2-3 for the parts outside the CDR3, the full variable domain is DSGVTQTPKHLITATGQRVTLRCSPRSGDLSVYWYQQSLDQGLQFLIQYYNGEERAKGNILERFSAQQFPDLHSELNLSSLELGDSALYFCASSDLVGTSGNPDTQYFGPGTRLTVL.

The chain employs TRBV7-6 and TRBJ2-3; no clear D. Per the germline V gene, CDR1 is SGHVS and CDR2 is FNYEAQ. The CDR3 loop spans 13 amino acids. Trimming took off 2 bases at V and 3 bases at J, with 6 bases between the two ends. The CDR3, as DNA: TGTGCCAGCAGCTTATGGCATACAGATACGCAGTATTTT. This codes for CASSLWHTDTQYF.

V gene TRBV28 combines with J gene TRBJ2-7; TRBD2 is a possible D gene (5 bases). The CDR3 has 15 amino acids. Trimming pared 0 bases from V and 2 bases from J, leaving 11 bases between. Germline CDR1 reads MDHEN; CDR2 reads SYDVKM. In DNA, the CDR3 is TGTGCCAGCAGTTTATGGGGCGGGCAGACCTACGAGCAGTACTTC. This gives the protein CASSLWGGQTYEQYF.

The rearrangement joins TRBV28 to TRBJ1-5, with 9 bases lining up with TRBD1. Germline trimming cut 5 bases from V and 5 bases from J; bases unmatched to any gene: 7. This CDR3 is 15 amino acids long. Looked up from germline, CDR1 is MDHEN and CDR2 is SYDVKM. In DNA, the CDR3 is TGTGCCAGCAGTGCAGACAGGGGGAGAGATCAGCCCCAGCATTTT. As protein: CASSADRGRDQPQHF.

CDR3 sequence reads: CASNTRFAGELFF. CDR3 DNA sequence: TGTGCCAGCAACACGAGGTTTGCCGGGGAGCTGTTTTTT. V usage is TRBV4-2 and J usage is TRBJ2-2, with unresolved D. The germline V gene encodes CDR1 LGHNA and CDR2 YNFKEQ. V lost 7 bases and J 6 bases, leaving 12 bases between the germline ends. This CDR3 region has 13 residues.

The chain carries TRBV7-9 and TRBJ2-5; 9 bases fit TRBD1. The better agreement between TRBJ2-7 and the DNA end casts doubt on the J call. The CDR3 consists of 15 residues. Germline V CDR1 and CDR2: SEHNR, FQNEAQ (reference sequence). The CDR3 loop is CASSPDRGDTYEQYF. As DNA, the CDR3 is TGTGCCAGCAGCCCCGACAGGGGGGATACCTACGAGCAGTACTTC.

The rearrangement links TRBV7-9 to TRBJ1-3; D may be TRBD1 (5 bases). The V end lost 3 bases, the J end lost 2 bases, and 8 bases lay between the germline ends. The CDR3 covers 14 residues. Germline loops: CDR1 SEHNR, CDR2 FQNEAQ (reference sequence). The CDR3 protein is CASSFPGPGNTIYF. The CDR3 nucleotides are TGTGCCAGCAGCTTTCCGGGGCCTGGAAACACCATATATTTT.

The chain links TRBV9 to TRBJ1-4, with TRBD1 matching over 7 bases. The CDR3 has 15 amino acids. V was pared by 0 bases and J by 5 bases, with 4 bases of the junction left unmatched. Germline V lookup: CDR1 SGDLS, CDR2 YYNGEE. The CDR3 is CASSVAGQQNEKLFF. The CDR3, as DNA: TGTGCCAGCAGCGTAGCGGGACAGCAAAATGAAAAACTGTTTTTT.

This rearrangement joins TRBV5-6 to TRBJ2-3; D might be TRBD1 (5 bases). Germline CDR1 and CDR2: SGHDT and YYEEEE. Trimming left V 5 bases short and J 5 bases short, with 15 bases between. This CDR3 has 14 residues. CDR3: CASSTPGIGDTQYF. The CDR3 coding sequence is TGTGCCAGCAGTACCCCAGGGATCGGAGATACGCAGTATTTT. Full variable domain (remainder filled in from reference TRBV5-6 and TRBJ2-3): DAGVTQSPTHLIKTRGQQVTLRCSPKSGHDTVSWYQQALGQGPQFIFQYYEEEERQRGNFPDRFSGHQFPNYSSELNVNALLLGDSALYLCASSTPGIGDTQYFGPGTRLTVL.

V is TRBV27 and J is TRBJ2-2; D is possibly TRBD1 (5 bases). Per the germline V gene, CDR1 is MNHEY and CDR2 is SMNVEV (reference sequence). The germline V and J ends were trimmed by 0 bases and 5 bases, with 10 bases remaining between them. The CDR3 runs 15 residues. This CDR3 reads CASSLSGDGTGELFF. Written as DNA, the CDR3 is TGTGCCAGCAGTTTATCAGGGGATGGGACCGGGGAGCTGTTTTTT.

V gene TRBV7-2 combines with J gene TRBJ1-2; D may be TRBD1 (6 bases). The CDR3 consists of 14 residues. CDR1 and CDR2 from the germline V gene are SGHTA and FQGNSA. V dropped 8 bases and J dropped 4 bases, with 17 bases sitting between them. The CDR3 is CASSPRTVRYGYTF. Here the CDR3 DNA reads TGTGCCAGCTCTCCGCGGACAGTCCGCTATGGCTACACCTTC. The full variable domain, completed using reference TRBV7-2 and TRBJ1-2, is GAGVSQSPSNKVTEKGKDVELRCDPISGHTALYWYRQSLGQGLEFLIYFQGNSAPDKSGLPSDRFSAERTGGSVSTLTIQRTQQEDSAVYLCASSPRTVRYGYTFGSGTRLTVV.

This clone was counted a single time. At one end, the junction sequence differs from germline, possibly due to a read error. The rearrangement joins TRBV5-1 to TRBJ1-1, with 12 bases aligning to TRBD1. CDR1 is SGHRS, CDR2 YFSETQ, per germline. The CDR3 spans 15 residues. The CDR3 spells CASSFTGTGGAGTFF. CDR3 nucleotide sequence: TGTGCCAGCAGCTTCACCGGGACAGGGGGCGCAGGAACTTTCTTT.

V gene TRBV28 combines with J gene TRBJ2-1; 12 nucleotides line up with TRBD1. Germline loops: CDR1 MDHEN, CDR2 SYDVKM. This CDR3 is built from 15 residues. The V gene end was trimmed by 5 bases and the J gene end by 7 bases; junction bases not matched to a gene: 6. CDR3 protein: CASSTPGQGANEQFF. The CDR3 DNA reads as TGTGCCAGCAGTACACCGGGACAGGGGGCAAATGAGCAGTTCTTC. Combining the CDR3 with reference TRBV28 and TRBJ2-1 gives the whole variable domain DVKVTQSSRYLVKRTGEKVFLECVQDMDHENMFWYRQDPGLGLRLIYFSYDVKMKEKGDIPEGYSVSREKKERFSLILESASTNQTSMYLCASSTPGQGANEQFFGPGTRLTVL.